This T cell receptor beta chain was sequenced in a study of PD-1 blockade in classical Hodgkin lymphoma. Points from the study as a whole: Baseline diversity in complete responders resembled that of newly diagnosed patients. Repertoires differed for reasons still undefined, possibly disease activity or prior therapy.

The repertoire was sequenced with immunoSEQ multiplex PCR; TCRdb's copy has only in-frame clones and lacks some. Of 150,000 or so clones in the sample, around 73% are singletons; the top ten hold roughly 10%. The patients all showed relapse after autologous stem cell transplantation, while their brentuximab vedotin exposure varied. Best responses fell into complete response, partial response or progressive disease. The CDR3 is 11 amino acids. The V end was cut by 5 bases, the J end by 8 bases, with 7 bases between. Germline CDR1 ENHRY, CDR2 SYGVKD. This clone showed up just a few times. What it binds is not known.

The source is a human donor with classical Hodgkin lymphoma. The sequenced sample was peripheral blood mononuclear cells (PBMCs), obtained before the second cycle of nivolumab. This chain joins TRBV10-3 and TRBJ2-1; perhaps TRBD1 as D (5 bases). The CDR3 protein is CAISSGYEQFF. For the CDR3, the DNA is TGTGCCATCAGTTCAGGGTATGAGCAGTTCTTC.